The TCR beta chain under discussion was sequenced for a study of cytomegalovirus exposure and HLA in healthy donors. Germline values: CDR1 SNHLY, CDR2 FYNNEI. With V trimmed by 7 bases and J by 6 bases, 8 bases remained unmatched. The CDR3 is 15 amino acids. PCR employed 60 Vbeta and 13 Jbeta primers. TCRdb keeps only in-frame clones here, not all; method: immunoSEQ multiplex PCR. The sample has 150,000 to 200,000 clones; 75% to 85% are singletons. Sample: PBMCs. V and J are TRBV2 and TRBJ1-6, with 8 bases that match TRBD1. The receptor comes from a woman aged 18-29 years in good health and CMV-seropositive. CDR3 coding DNA: TGTGCCAGCAAGAAGACAGGGGCGGCTAATTCACCCCTCCACTTT. Amino acids: CASKKTGAANSPLHF. The full variable domain, its missing parts supplied by reference TRBV2 and TRBJ1-6, is EPEVTQTPSHQVTQMGQEVILRCVPISNHLYFYWYRQILGQKVEFLVSFYNNEISEKSEIFDDQFSVERPDGSNFTLKIRSTKLEDSAMYFCASKKTGAANSPLHFGNGTRLTVT.